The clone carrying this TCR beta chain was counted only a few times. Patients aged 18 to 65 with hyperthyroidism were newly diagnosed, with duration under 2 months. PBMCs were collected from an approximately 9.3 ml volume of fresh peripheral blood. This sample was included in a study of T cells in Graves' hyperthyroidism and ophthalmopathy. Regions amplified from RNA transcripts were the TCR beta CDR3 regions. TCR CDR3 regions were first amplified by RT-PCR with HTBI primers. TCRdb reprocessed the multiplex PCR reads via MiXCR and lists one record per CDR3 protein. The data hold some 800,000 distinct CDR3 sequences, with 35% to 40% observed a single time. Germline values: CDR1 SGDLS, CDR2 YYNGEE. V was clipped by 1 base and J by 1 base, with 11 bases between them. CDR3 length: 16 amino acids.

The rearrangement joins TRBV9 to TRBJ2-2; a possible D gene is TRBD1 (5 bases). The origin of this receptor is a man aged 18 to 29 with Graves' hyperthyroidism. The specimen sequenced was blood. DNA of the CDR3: TGTGCCAGCAGCGTACAAGGGGTAGGGAACACCGGGGAGCTGTTTTTT. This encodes CASSVQGVGNTGELFF.